The source of this T cell receptor (beta chain) is a study of metastatic and nonmetastatic thyroid tumors. As to this clone: Other DNA sequences in the sample encode the same CDR3.

Nobody among the patients had been given any treatment before thyroid surgery. Looked up from germline, CDR1 is DFQATT and CDR2 is SNEGSKA (reference sequence). The CDR3 is 14 amino acids. Trimming removed 1 base from V and 3 bases from J, with 13 bases in between. TCRdb re-called clones from the PCR reads using MiXCR. The repertoire holds under 45,000 clones, with roughly 31% as singletons. V and J are TRBV20-1 and TRBJ2-7, with D perhaps matching TRBD2 (6 bases). The sample comprised blood. The TCR sequence derives from a male donor with papillary thyroid cancer or a benign thyroid nodule (not recorded which). Some clones in this sample may be carry-over from other donors' samples. The CDR3 region has the DNA TGCAGTGCTAGAGTCAGCACGGGAGTCTACGAGCAGTACTTC. Its protein product is CSARVSTGVYEQYF.